These 6 T cell receptor beta chains were sequenced from one sample in a study of memory CD4+ T cells and cytomegalovirus serostatus. Measured with immunoSEQ multiplex PCR; TCRdb has only the in-frame clones, and not every one. The sample has about 44,000 clones, over 60% seen once; the top ten hold 0.9% to 1.2%. Single viable CD3+CD4+CD8-CD45RO+ cells were sorted as the memory CD4+ T cells. Sequenced sample: memory CD4+ T cells from blood. These receptors all stem from an adult in good health and CMV-seronegative.

This chain links TRBV5-1 with TRBJ2-7, with 9 positions matching TRBD1. This CDR3 has 13 amino acids. V dropped 4 bases and J dropped 5; count of bases not matched to a gene: 4. Germline V gene lookup returns CDR1 SGHRS and CDR2 YFSETQ. The DNA for the CDR3 is TGCGCCAGCAGCCTACAGGGGGCCCACGAGCAGTACTTC. This gives the protein CASSLQGAHEQYF.

The chain joins TRBV28 to TRBJ2-1; 7 bases map to TRBD2. The CDR3 is made up of 15 amino acids. CDR1 and CDR2 from the germline V gene are MDHEN and SYDVKM. Trimming removed 6 bases from V and 3 bases from J; junction bases left unmatched: 8. The CDR3 loop is CASSQRLAGYNEQFF. CDR3 DNA: TGTGCCAGCAGCCAACGGTTAGCGGGCTACAATGAGCAGTTCTTC.

The chain couples TRBV7-2 to TRBJ1-2; 7 bases match TRBD1. The germline gives CDR1 SGHTA, CDR2 FQGNSA. The CDR3 covers 14 residues. With 5 bases clipped from V and 2 bases from J, the junction kept 5 bases outside the gene matches. The CDR3 sequence is CASSSRDRNYGYTF. CDR3 nucleotide sequence: TGTGCCAGCAGCAGCCGGGACAGAAACTATGGCTACACCTTC.

This clone was recorded once. The genes are TRBV13 and TRBJ2-5; 9 nucleotides agree with TRBD2. The CDR3 runs 14 residues. The trim removed 6 bases at V and 5 bases at J, leaving 7 bases unmatched. Germline V gene sequence: CDR1 PRHDT, CDR2 FYEKMQ (reference sequence). The CDR3 protein is CASSSLAGMETQYF. The CDR3 nucleotides read TGTGCCAGCAGTTCCCTAGCGGGAATGGAGACCCAGTACTTC.

This clone has just a few counts. J is TRBJ1-2 and V is TRBV30; possible D gene TRBD1, 6 bases. Per the germline V gene, CDR1 is GTSNPN and CDR2 is SVGIG (reference sequence). This CDR3 spans 15 amino acids. Trimming shortened V by 0 bases and J by 4 bases, and 15 bases separated the two germline ends. The CDR3 region has the DNA TGTGCCTGGAGTGTAGGTCGGGGCAGGGGCTATGGCTACACCTTC. This encodes CAWSVGRGRGYGYTF.

In this sample, this clone turned up once. V gene TRBV28 combines with J gene TRBJ2-6; 11 nucleotides match TRBD1. The CDR3 has 18 residues. Trimming at V came to 0 bases and at J to 0 bases, leaving 1 base not matched to a gene. In germline, CDR1 is MDHEN, CDR2 SYDVKM. CDR3 coding DNA: TGTGCCAGCAGTTTATGGGGGACAGGGGGCTCTGGGGCCAACGTCCTGACTTTC. Translated, it gives CASSLWGTGGSGANVLTF.